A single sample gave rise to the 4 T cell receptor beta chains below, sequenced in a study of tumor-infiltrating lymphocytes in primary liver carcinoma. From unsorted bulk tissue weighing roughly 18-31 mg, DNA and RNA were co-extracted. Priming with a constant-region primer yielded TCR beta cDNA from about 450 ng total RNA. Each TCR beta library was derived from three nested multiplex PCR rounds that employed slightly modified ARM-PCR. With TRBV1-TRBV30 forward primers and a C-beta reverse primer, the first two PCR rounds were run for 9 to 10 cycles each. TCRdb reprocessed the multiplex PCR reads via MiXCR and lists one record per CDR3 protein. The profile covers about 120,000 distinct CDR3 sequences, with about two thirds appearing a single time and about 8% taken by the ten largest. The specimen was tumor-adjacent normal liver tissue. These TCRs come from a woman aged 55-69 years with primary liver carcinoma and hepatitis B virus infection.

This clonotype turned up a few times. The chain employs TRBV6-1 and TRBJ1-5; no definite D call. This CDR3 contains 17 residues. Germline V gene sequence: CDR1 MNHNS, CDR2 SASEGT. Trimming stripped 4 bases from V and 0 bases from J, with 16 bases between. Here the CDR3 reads CASSGFGPESSNQPQHF. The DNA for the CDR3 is TGTGCCAGCAGTGGTTTCGGGCCAGAAAGTAGCAATCAGCCCCAGCATTTT.

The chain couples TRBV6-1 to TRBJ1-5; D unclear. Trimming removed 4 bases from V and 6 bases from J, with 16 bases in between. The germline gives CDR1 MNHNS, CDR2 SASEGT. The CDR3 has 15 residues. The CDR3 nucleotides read TGTGCCAGCAGTGTGGTCTCCCTCGGCGGTCAGCCCCAGCATTTT. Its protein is CASSVVSLGGQPQHF.

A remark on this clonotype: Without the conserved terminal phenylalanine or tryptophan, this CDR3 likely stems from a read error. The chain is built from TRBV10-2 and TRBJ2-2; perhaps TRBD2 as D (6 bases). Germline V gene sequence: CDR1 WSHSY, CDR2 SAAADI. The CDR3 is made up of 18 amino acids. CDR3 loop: CASSESTRQITNTGELFY. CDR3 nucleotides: TGCGCCAGCAGTGAGTCGACTAGACAAATAACGAACACAGGGGAGCTGTTTTAT.

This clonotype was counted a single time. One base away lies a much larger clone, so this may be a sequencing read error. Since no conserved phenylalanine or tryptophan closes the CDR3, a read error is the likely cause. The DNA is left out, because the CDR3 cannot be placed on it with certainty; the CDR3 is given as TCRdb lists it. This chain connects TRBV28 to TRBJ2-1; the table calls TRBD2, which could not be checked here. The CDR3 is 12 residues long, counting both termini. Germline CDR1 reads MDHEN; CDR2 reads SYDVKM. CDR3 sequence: CASRRTRSDLFL.